The 14 T cell receptor beta chains presented below share a single source sample, sequenced in a study of T cell repertoires in cytomegalovirus infection. TCRdb itself ran the reads through MiXCR, one entry per CDR3 protein. The sample carries under 70,000 distinct CDR3 sequences, 33% recorded once. These receptors have no identified antigens. Sequenced material: PBMCs, sequenced either directly or after in vitro stimulation (not recorded which). Receptors were obtained from a human donor in good health (CMV status not recorded). Some clones in this sample may be carry-over from other donors' samples.

Only a few counts were recorded for this clonotype. The chain is built from TRBV6-2 or TRBV6-3 and TRBJ2-7; 11 positions agree with TRBD2. The CDR3 runs to 15 residues. Germline CDR1 MNHEY, CDR2 SVGEGT. V lost 5 bases, J lost 6 bases, and 9 bases stayed unmatched. The CDR3 reads CASSLLAGVVSEQYF. In nucleotides, the CDR3 is TGTGCCAGCAGTCTACTAGCGGGAGTTGTAAGCGAGCAGTACTTC.

The chain recombines TRBV12-5 with TRBJ2-1; 10 bases are a match to TRBD2. The length of the CDR3 is 15 residues. The ends lost 6 bases at V and 5 bases at J; junction bases unmatched: 7. CDR1 is LGHNT, CDR2 FRNRAP, per germline. The CDR3 sequence is CASGAGTSADNEQFF. In DNA, the CDR3 is TGTGCTAGTGGGGCCGGGACTAGCGCGGACAATGAGCAGTTCTTC.

The chain combines TRBV14 with TRBJ1-4; D gene uncertain. Trimming shortened V by 5 bases and J by 5 bases, and 18 bases separated the two germline ends. The germline V gene has CDR1 SGHDN and CDR2 FVKESK. The CDR3 spans 16 residues. CDR3 sequence reads: CASSDLRTSINEKLFF. The CDR3 DNA follows: TGTGCCAGCAGCGATCTACGGACCTCCATAAATGAAAAACTGTTTTTT. Variable domain in full (rest from reference TRBV14 and TRBJ1-4): EAGVTQFPSHSVIEKGQTVTLRCDPISGHDNLYWYRRVMGKEIKFLLHFVKESKQDESGMPNNRFLAERTGGTYSTLKVQPAELEDSGVYFCASSDLRTSINEKLFFGSGTQLSVL.

This chain joins TRBV4-2 and TRBJ2-5; 9 nucleotides match TRBD1. The germline CDR1 and CDR2 sequences are LGHNA and YNFKEQ. J gave up 2 bases and V 0 bases, and 10 bases lay outside the gene matches. The CDR3 sequence is 18 residues long. In DNA form, the CDR3 reads TGTGCCAGCAGCCAAGACCCCCTACGGACAGGGGTTCAAGAGACCCAGTACTTC. Protein: CASSQDPLRTGVQETQYF.

This chain links TRBV19 with TRBJ2-1; TRBD2 agrees at 9 bases. The CDR3 runs 14 residues. The germline V gene has CDR1 LNHDA and CDR2 SQIVND (reference sequence). With 7 bases clipped from V and 7 bases from J, the junction kept 8 bases outside the gene matches. The CDR3 DNA reads as TGTGCCAGTAATGCGGGACTAGCTAGGAATGAGCAGTTCTTC. This codes for CASNAGLARNEQFF.

Concerning this clonotype: An end of the junction differs from the germline gene, which may be a read error. This chain connects TRBV28 to TRBJ2-4; maybe TRBD1 (5 bases). This CDR3 spans 18 amino acids. Germline V CDR1 and CDR2: MDHEN, SYDVKM. The CDR3 DNA sequence: TGTGCCAGCAGCAGCCCTGAGAGATTAGGGGTAGCCAAAAACATTCAGTCCTTC. Its translation: CASSSPERLGVAKNIQSF.

This clonotype came up a few times. The rearrangement links TRBV7-6 to TRBJ2-5; D may match TRBD1 or TRBD2 (5 bases each). Germline V gene sequence: CDR1 SGHVS, CDR2 FNYEAQ. Trimming pared 8 bases from V and 4 bases from J, leaving 14 bases between. This CDR3 spans 13 amino acids. As DNA, the CDR3 is TGTGCCAGCGTCGAGGGGTGGCGAGAGACCCAGTACTTC. Translated: CASVEGWRETQYF.

The chain has TRBV4-1 and TRBJ1-5; D is possibly TRBD1 (5 bases). Trimming took 4 bases from V and 5 from J, leaving 15 bases between them. Looked up from germline, CDR1 is MGHRA and CDR2 is YSYEKL. The CDR3 is made up of 15 amino acids. CDR3 in DNA: TGCGCCAGCAGCCGGGAACTTGGGGACTATCAGCCCCAGCATTTT. Translated: CASSRELGDYQPQHF.

The V call is TRBV6-2 or TRBV6-3, the J call TRBJ2-7; D might be TRBD1 (5 bases). Per the germline V gene, CDR1 is MNHEY and CDR2 is SVGEGT. Trimming stripped 4 bases from V and 3 bases from J, with 10 bases between. The CDR3 sequence is 13 residues long. The chain's CDR3 is CASSFGAFYEQYF. The CDR3 coding sequence is TGTGCCAGCAGTTTTGGGGCCTTCTACGAGCAGTACTTC.

This chain links TRBV5-4 with TRBJ2-1; the match to TRBD2 covers 10 bases. The ends lost 4 bases at V and 4 bases at J; junction bases unmatched: 5. The CDR3 spans 15 residues. Per the germline V gene, CDR1 is SGHNT and CDR2 is YYREEE (reference sequence). This CDR3 reads CASSRPGLAYNEQFF. The CDR3 DNA follows: TGTGCCAGCAGCAGACCGGGACTAGCGTACAATGAGCAGTTCTTC.

This clonotype was detected a few times. The chain combines TRBV7-2 with TRBJ2-7; 8 bases match TRBD1. The CDR3 spans 15 residues. Germline-derived CDR1 and CDR2 are SGHTA and FQGNSA. Trimming at V came to 4 bases and at J to 6 bases, leaving 11 bases not matched to a gene. CDR3 coding DNA: TGTGCCAGCAGCTCAACCCGGACAGGGCAGCCCGAGCAGTACTTC. Translated: CASSSTRTGQPEQYF.

The chain links TRBV20-1 to TRBJ2-1; 10 bases agree with TRBD1. Germline lookup yields CDR1 DFQATT and CDR2 SNEGSKA (reference sequence). This CDR3 has 14 residues. Trimming cost V 2 bases and J 5 bases; bases outside gene matches: 3. For the CDR3, the DNA is TGCAGTGCTAGATGGGACAGGGGACACAATGAGCAGTTCTTC. The encoded protein is CSARWDRGHNEQFF.

This clonotype was picked up a small number of times. This chain links TRBV12-3 or TRBV12-4 with TRBJ2-7; 12 bases line up with TRBD2. The CDR3 spans 16 residues. J gave up 9 bases and V 11 bases, and 20 bases lay outside the gene matches. The CDR3: CASTAPGTSGFPGQYF. CDR3 DNA: TGTGCCTCGACCGCCCCCGGGACTAGCGGGTTCCCTGGGCAGTACTTC.

This clonotype was detected only a few times. This rearrangement joins TRBV10-3 to TRBJ2-3; 11 positions match TRBD2. Per germline, CDR1 ENHRY and CDR2 SYGVKD. This CDR3 comprises 20 residues. The junction had 17 bases not matched to a gene; V was cut back by 4 bases and J by 2 bases. The CDR3 nucleotides read TGTGCCATCAGTGCGTTTGCTAGCGGGGGGACCCGTGTGAACACAGATACGCAGTATTTT. This translates into CAISAFASGGTRVNTDTQYF.